The next 13 T cell receptor beta chains were all read from a single sample in a study of shared clonotypes between healthy human individuals. Libraries were prepared by immunoSEQ multiplex PCR; TCRdb keeps only in-frame clonotypes and omits some of them. The repertoire consists of approximately 98,000 clones, with 68% occurring once and the leading ten covering approximately 25%. Sample: memory CD8+ T cells sorted from blood. Subset denoted: CD45RO+ cells pooled with CCR7-negative TemRA cells. These receptors all stem from a woman aged 25 to 39 in good health.

This clone was counted only a few times. V is TRBV5-4 and J is TRBJ1-4, with TRBD1 matching 9 bases. CDR3 length equals 14 residues. The ends lost 4 bases at V and 8 bases at J; junction bases unmatched: 6. CDR1 is SGHNT and CDR2 is YYREEE in the germline V gene (reference sequence). CDR3 sequence reads: CASSGGQGQEKLFF. CDR3 coding DNA: TGTGCCAGCAGCGGGGGACAGGGACAAGAAAAACTGTTTTTT. Full variable domain (remainder filled in from reference TRBV5-4 and TRBJ1-4): ETGVTQSPTHLIKTRGQQVTLRCSSQSGHNTVSWYQQALGQGPQFIFQYYREEENGRGNFPPRFSGLQFPNYSSELNVNALELDDSALYLCASSGGQGQEKLFFGSGTQLSVL.

The J gene is TRBJ1-2, the V gene TRBV28; 8 bases align to TRBD1. The V segment lost 6 bases and the J segment 6 bases; nucleotides outside the gene matches: 21. The CDR3 runs 18 residues. Germline lookup yields CDR1 MDHEN and CDR2 SYDVKM. The CDR3 loop is CASSHNFDRGSLHNGYTF. CDR3 in DNA: TGTGCCAGCAGCCACAACTTTGACAGGGGTAGTCTTCATAATGGCTACACCTTC.

This clone was counted between two and nine times. The chain couples TRBV28 to TRBJ2-2; D not resolved. The V gene's germline CDR1 is MDHEN and CDR2 SYDVKM. This CDR3 comprises 15 residues. Trimming pared 3 bases from V and 1 base from J, leaving 9 bases between. The CDR3 reads CASSLRLENTGELFF. The DNA for the CDR3 is TGTGCCAGCAGTTTGAGGCTAGAGAACACCGGGGAGCTGTTTTTT.

This clone was counted once. This likely came from a read error, as a far larger clone is one base away. Other DNA sequences from this sample encode an identical CDR3 as well. The chain joins TRBV6-4 to TRBJ2-1, with TRBD2 identical over 7 bases. The CDR3 is made up of 14 amino acids. Per germline, CDR1 MRHNA and CDR2 SNTAGT. Trimming removed 3 bases from V and 10 bases from J; junction bases left unmatched: 9. CDR3 coding DNA: TGTGCCAGCAGTGAAGGGCACGAGCGGGAAGAGCAGTTCTTC. The encoded protein is CASSEGHEREEQFF.

This clone was seen ten or more times. The same CDR3 arises from other DNA sequences in this sample as well. This chain uses TRBV29-1 with TRBJ1-2, with no clear D. From germline, CDR1 is SQVTM and CDR2 ANQGSEA. Trimming took 4 bases from V and 4 from J, leaving 7 bases between them. The CDR3 has 11 amino acids. The CDR3 DNA reads TGCAGCGTTGCCGGTCTCTATGGCTACACCTTC. Its translation is CSVAGLYGYTF.

Note on this clone: A far bigger clonotype differs at one base, so this is likely a read error. The rearrangement uses TRBV7-8 and TRBJ2-7, with D unclear. Germline V CDR1 and CDR2: SGHVS, FQNEAQ. V lost 1 base to trimming and J lost 3 bases, with 7 bases between them. This CDR3 is 13 amino acids long. This chain's CDR3 is CASSLGPYYEQYF. CDR3 nucleotide sequence: TGTGCCAGCAGCTTAGGACCGTACTACGAGCAGTACTTC.

The chain uses TRBV2 and TRBJ1-1, with 10 bases matching TRBD1. CDR1 SNHLY and CDR2 FYNNEI come from the germline V gene. The length of the CDR3 is 13 residues. V shed 6 bases and J 4 bases; nucleotides not matched to a gene: 2. In DNA form, the CDR3 reads TGTGCCAGCAGGACAGGGGGCGGCACTGAAGCTTTCTTT. Translated: CASRTGGGTEAFF.

J is TRBJ2-2 and V is TRBV27; 10 nucleotides line up with TRBD2. The CDR3 runs 14 residues. Germline lookup yields CDR1 MNHEY and CDR2 SMNVEV (reference sequence). Losses at the gene ends were 8 bases for V and 7 bases for J; bases not matched to a gene: 7. CDR3 residues: CASGLAAFGGELFF. The CDR3 DNA is TGTGCCAGCGGACTAGCGGCATTCGGCGGGGAGCTGTTTTTT.

V is TRBV4-1 and J is TRBJ1-1; no definite D call. Looked up from germline, CDR1 is MGHRA and CDR2 is YSYEKL. V dropped 1 base and J dropped 4 bases, with 16 bases sitting between them. The CDR3 is 16 residues long. In nucleotides, the CDR3 is TGCGCCAGCAGCCAAGGGTTTTCAAGGTGGGCCACTGAAGCTTTCTTT. Its protein is CASSQGFSRWATEAFF.

The chain couples TRBV5-1 to TRBJ2-1; the match to TRBD1 covers 7 bases. After removal of 4 bases from V and 7 bases from J, the junction contained 14 bases not matched to a gene. Germline lookup yields CDR1 SGHRS and CDR2 YFSETQ. The CDR3 has 16 amino acids. The CDR3: CASSRGQERLMNEQFF. In nucleotides, the CDR3 is TGCGCCAGCAGCAGAGGACAGGAAAGGTTAATGAATGAGCAGTTCTTC.

This clone came up many times. The gene calls are TRBV28 and TRBJ1-2, with D possibly being TRBD1 (5 bases). The CDR3 consists of 12 residues. The germline V and J ends were trimmed by 4 bases and 7 bases, with 10 bases remaining between them. CDR1 MDHEN and CDR2 SYDVKM come from the germline V gene. The CDR3 sequence is CASSSRVVGYTF. The CDR3 DNA is TGTGCCAGCAGTTCCAGGGTAGTTGGCTACACCTTC.

The rearrangement links TRBV27 to TRBJ2-2, with 11 bases lining up with TRBD2. The germline gives CDR1 MNHEY, CDR2 SMNVEV (reference sequence). This CDR3 contains 17 residues. The trim removed 7 bases at V and 4 bases at J, leaving 11 bases unmatched. CDR3 in DNA: TGTGCCAGCATCCATAGCGGGAGGGCCTTGGGCACCGGGGAGCTGTTTTTT. It codes for CASIHSGRALGTGELFF.

J is TRBJ2-2 and V is TRBV9; TRBD1 or TRBD2 may be the D gene (5 bases each). The CDR3 has 16 residues. V was pared by 4 bases and J by 5 bases, with 18 bases between. CDR1 is SGDLS and CDR2 is YYNGEE in the germline V gene. The CDR3 loop reads CASSPPGARETGELFF. CDR3 bases: TGTGCCAGCAGCCCCCCCGGGGCTCGAGAGACCGGGGAGCTGTTTTTT. Combining the CDR3 with reference TRBV9 and TRBJ2-2 gives the whole variable domain DSGVTQTPKHLITATGQRVTLRCSPRSGDLSVYWYQQSLDQGLQFLIQYYNGEERAKGNILERFSAQQFPDLHSELNLSSLELGDSALYFCASSPPGARETGELFFGEGSRLTVL.